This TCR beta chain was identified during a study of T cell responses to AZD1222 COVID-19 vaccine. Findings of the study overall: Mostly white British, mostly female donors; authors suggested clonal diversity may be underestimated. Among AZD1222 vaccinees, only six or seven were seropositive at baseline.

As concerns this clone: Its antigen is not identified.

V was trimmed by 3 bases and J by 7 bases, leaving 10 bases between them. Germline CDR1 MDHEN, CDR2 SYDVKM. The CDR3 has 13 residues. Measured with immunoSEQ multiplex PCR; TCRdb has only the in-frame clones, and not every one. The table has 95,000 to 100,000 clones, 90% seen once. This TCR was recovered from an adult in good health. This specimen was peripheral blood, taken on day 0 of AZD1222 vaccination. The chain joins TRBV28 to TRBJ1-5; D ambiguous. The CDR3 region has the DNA TGTGCCAGCAGTTTCCGTCTCCAACAGCCCCAGCATTTT. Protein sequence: CASSFRLQQPQHF.